This T cell receptor (beta chain) was recorded in a study of T cell changes during pregnancy in multiple sclerosis. CDR1 is MNHNS and CDR2 is SASEGT in the germline V gene. The CDR3 extends over 18 amino acids. Trimming took 4 bases from V and 0 from J, leaving 19 bases between them. The sample holds one count of this clone. Sequencing used immunoSEQ multiplex PCR; TCRdb keeps in-frame clones, though not all of them. Of tens of thousands of clones detected, around 90% appear once; the ten largest clones hold approximately 0.74%. V usage is TRBV6-1 and J usage is TRBJ1-3; no firm D call. This clonotype was sampled from a female donor in good health, enrolled as a control in a pregnancy study. Sequencing used CD4+ T cells from peripheral blood mononuclear cells, obtained in the first trimester of pregnancy. In DNA, the CDR3 is TGTGCCAGCAGTGGGTGGATACAGTCGGATTTCTCTGGAAACACCATATATTTT. It is translated as CASSGWIQSDFSGNTIYF.